The 10 T cell receptor beta chains in this list originate from one sample, sequenced in a study of technical replicates of blood from a few donors. Profiling relied on immunoSEQ multiplex PCR, and the TCRdb table lists in-frame clones only, not all of them. The table lists some 70,000 clones, around 90% of them singletons, with roughly 0.33% in the top ten. The sample was T cells isolated from PBMCs. Receptors were obtained from a human donor in good health.

This rearrangement joins TRBV29-1 to TRBJ2-1; 8 positions agree with TRBD2. The germline V gene encodes CDR1 SQVTM and CDR2 ANQGSEA. This CDR3 comprises 14 residues. J lost 4 bases, V lost 6 bases, and 8 bases had no gene match. In DNA, the CDR3 is TGCAGCGTACATAGCGGGGTCGGGTACAATGAGCAGTTCTTC. Translating it yields CSVHSGVGYNEQFF.

The J gene is TRBJ2-1, the V gene TRBV13; TRBD2 might be the D (6 bases). V lost 9 bases, J lost 4 bases, and 19 bases lay in between. The germline gives CDR1 PRHDT, CDR2 FYEKMQ (reference sequence). This CDR3 contains 15 residues. The CDR3 protein is CASTRRDSPYNEQFF. DNA of the CDR3: TGTGCCAGTACGCGAAGGGACTCGCCATACAATGAGCAGTTCTTC.

V is TRBV29-1 and J is TRBJ2-5, with TRBD1 matching over 7 bases. The germline CDR1 and CDR2 sequences are SQVTM and ANQGSEA. The CDR3 consists of 12 residues. Trimming at V came to 4 bases and at J to 6 bases, leaving 5 bases not matched to a gene. The CDR3 coding sequence is TGCAGCGTTGCGGGACAGAGGCAGACCCAGTACTTC. As protein: CSVAGQRQTQYF.

The chain joins TRBV4-1 to TRBJ2-1, with 7 bases that match TRBD2. The CDR3 spans 17 residues. The V segment lost 2 bases and the J segment 8 bases; nucleotides outside the gene matches: 15. CDR1 MGHRA and CDR2 YSYEKL come from the germline V gene. CDR3: CASSQYTAREFSDEQFF. For the CDR3, the DNA is TGCGCCAGCAGCCAATACACGGCGCGGGAGTTCAGCGATGAGCAGTTCTTC.

V gene TRBV11-3 combines with J gene TRBJ1-5, with 9 bases aligning to TRBD1. Germline-derived CDR1 and CDR2 are SGHNT and YENEEA. The CDR3 length is 16 residues. V was pared by 5 bases and J by 2 bases, with 7 bases of the junction left unmatched. CDR3 sequence reads: CASSQWWDRGNQPQHF. CDR3 DNA sequence: TGTGCCAGCAGCCAGTGGTGGGACAGGGGCAATCAGCCCCAGCATTTT.

The chain has TRBV9 and TRBJ1-1; TRBD1 aligns across 7 bases. There are 14 residues in the CDR3. CDR1 is SGDLS, CDR2 YYNGEE, per germline. J was trimmed by 5 bases and V by 4 bases; bases with no gene match: 8. This CDR3 reads CASSSQQGWTEAFF. The DNA of the CDR3 is TGTGCCAGCAGCTCACAACAGGGGTGGACTGAAGCTTTCTTT.

This clone was seen once. This sequence joins TRBV6-5 and TRBJ2-3, with 8 bases lining up with TRBD1. Germline trimming cut 6 bases from V and 3 bases from J; bases unmatched to any gene: 8. Germline-derived CDR1 and CDR2 are MNHEY and SVGAGI. The CDR3 runs to 15 residues. This CDR3 reads CASRSWTGRTDTQYF. DNA of the CDR3: TGTGCCAGCAGATCATGGACAGGGAGGACAGATACGCAGTATTTT.

The CDR3 sequence: CASSFSRRGAGELFF. Written as DNA, the CDR3 is TGTGCCAGCAGCTTCAGTCGCAGGGGGGCCGGGGAGCTGTTTTTT. The gene calls are TRBV13 and TRBJ2-2, with D maybe TRBD1 (7 bases). Germline lookup yields CDR1 PRHDT and CDR2 FYEKMQ (reference sequence). V was pared by 3 bases and J by 6 bases, with 14 bases between. CDR3 size: 15 residues.

V usage is TRBV21-1 and J usage is TRBJ1-1; the table's D call, TRBD1, has no DNA check behind it. TRBV21-1 is noted as a pseudogene. The CDR3 is made up of 12 amino acids. CDR3 sequence (DNA): TGTGCCAGCAACACAGGGGTTAATGAAGCTTTCTTT. The encoded protein is CASNTGVNEAFF.

The rearrangement joins TRBV21-1 to TRBJ2-5; whether TRBD1, the table's D call, matches the DNA was not checked. TRBV21-1 is assigned pseudogene status. This CDR3 is built from 14 residues. The CDR3 loop is CASSKNTGGETQYF. CDR3 DNA sequence: TGTGCCAGCAGCAAAAATACAGGGGGCGAGACCCAGTACTTC.